The clone carrying this T cell receptor beta chain has just a few counts. Clones were read by immunoSEQ multiplex PCR, and TCRdb kept only the in-frame ones, dropping some. Of 30,000 to 40,000 clones in the sample, just over 75% were seen once. These data belong to a study of PD-1 blockade in classical Hodgkin lymphoma. The CDR3 consists of 16 residues. V gave up 3 bases and J gave up 2 bases; unmatched junction bases: 5. The V gene's germline CDR1 is ENHRY and CDR2 SYGVKD. All the patients suffered relapse after autologous stem cell transplantation, and brentuximab vedotin exposure differed. The source was peripheral blood mononuclear cells (PBMCs), collected before the second cycle of nivolumab. The rearrangement links TRBV10-3 to TRBJ1-4; 8 bases map to TRBD1. This clonotype was sampled from a human donor with classical Hodgkin lymphoma. The chain's CDR3 is CAISDRQGFTNEKLFF. CDR3 DNA sequence: TGTGCCATCAGTGACCGACAGGGGTTCACTAATGAAAAACTGTTTTTT.